These 11 T cell receptor beta chains originate from one sample sequenced in a study of shared clonotypes between healthy human individuals. CD8 cells classed as naive were CD45RO-negative and positively selected for CCR7, excluding terminally differentiated effector memory CD45RA+ cells. Some clones are missing from TCRdb's copy, which holds only in-frame ones; the method was immunoSEQ multiplex PCR. The top ten clones hold roughly 1.7% of a sample with around 1.9 million clones, about 93% of them seen once. The sequencing sample was made of naive CD8+ T cells from PBMCs. Receptors were obtained from a man aged 18 to 35 in good health. Some clones in this sample may be carry-over from other donors' samples.

This sequence joins TRBV30 and TRBJ1-4, with 9 bases fitting TRBD1. The CDR3 is 17 amino acids. Germline values: CDR1 GTSNPN, CDR2 SVGIG (reference sequence). The junction had 9 bases not matched to a gene; V was cut back by 0 bases and J by 4 bases. The CDR3 spells CAWSVLGDRELNEKLFF. CDR3 in DNA: TGTGCCTGGAGTGTACTGGGGGACAGGGAACTTAATGAAAAACTGTTTTTT.

Remarks on this clone: The same CDR3 is also encoded by other DNA sequences in this sample. The gene calls are TRBV27 and TRBJ2-1, with unresolved D. This CDR3 comprises 15 residues. The germline V gene has CDR1 MNHEY and CDR2 SMNVEV (reference sequence). Trimming took 5 bases from V and 0 from J, leaving 11 bases between them. The CDR3 here is CASSISRSSYNEQFF. Written as DNA, the CDR3 is TGTGCCAGCAGTATTAGCCGGAGCTCCTACAATGAGCAGTTCTTC.

The chain links TRBV28 to TRBJ2-7; tentatively, D is TRBD1 (6 bases). V was trimmed by 10 bases and J by 0 bases, leaving 16 bases between them. The CDR3 length is 14 residues. CDR1 is MDHEN, CDR2 SYDVKM, per germline. Written as DNA, the CDR3 is TGTGCCACCACCTGGACAGCCCACTCCTACGAGCAGTACTTC. The encoded protein is CATTWTAHSYEQYF.

The gene calls are TRBV4-3 and TRBJ1-5; D gene unclear. V lost 3 bases and J 6 bases, leaving 9 bases between the germline ends. CDR1 and CDR2 (germline): LGHNA, YSLEER. This CDR3 spans 13 amino acids. The DNA for the CDR3 is TGCGCCAGCAGCCAGGGCCTCGGTCAGCCCCAGCATTTT. Its translation: CASSQGLGQPQHF.

The chain combines TRBV23-1 with TRBJ1-2, with 9 bases lining up with TRBD1. TRBV23-1 is flagged as an ORF with uncertain function. The CDR3 has 16 residues. Unmatched junction bases numbered 6, after V lost 0 bases and J lost 4 bases. CDR3 coding DNA: TGCGCCAGCAGTCAATCGGGGACAGGGAAATTCTATGGCTACACCTTC. It encodes CASSQSGTGKFYGYTF.

Points on this clone: Other DNA sequences in this specimen translate into the identical CDR3. This chain links TRBV9 with TRBJ2-7, with D unresolved. Germline-derived CDR1 and CDR2 are SGDLS and YYNGEE. The length of the CDR3 is 14 residues. Between the trimmed V and J ends, which lost 0 bases and 0 bases, there was a span of 7 bases. The CDR3 protein is CASSVGDGSYEQYF. The DNA for the CDR3 is TGTGCCAGCAGCGTAGGTGATGGCTCCTACGAGCAGTACTTC.

Only one count was recorded for this clone. This chain links TRBV15 with TRBJ2-3; D is perhaps TRBD2 (5 bases). The CDR3 totals 14 residues. V lost 0 bases and J 6 bases, leaving 10 bases between the germline ends. The germline CDR1 and CDR2 sequences are LNHNV and YYDKDF (reference sequence). CDR3 nucleotides: TGTGCCACCAGCAGAGAATGGACTCAGGATACGCAGTATTTT. This encodes CATSREWTQDTQYF.

J is TRBJ1-4 and V is TRBV6-5, with TRBD1 identical over 7 bases. Germline V gene data show CDR1 as MNHEY and CDR2 as SVGAGI. V trimming: 1 base; J trimming: 10 bases; junction bases outside the gene matches: 9. The CDR3 loop spans 15 amino acids. CDR3 bases: TGTGCCAGCAGTTACTGGGAGGGGGCGACGGGAAAACTGTTTTTT. Translating gives CASSYWEGATGKLFF.

This chain connects TRBV15 to TRBJ1-1; tentative D call: TRBD1 (5 bases). From germline, CDR1 is LNHNV and CDR2 YYDKDF (reference sequence). The CDR3 runs to 12 residues. V was shortened by 9 bases and J by 1 base, with 9 bases between the two germline ends. CDR3 protein: CATGGENTEAFF. CDR3 DNA: TGTGCCACAGGAGGGGAGAACACTGAAGCTTTCTTT. Drawing the rest from reference TRBV15 and TRBJ1-1, the complete variable domain is DAMVIQNPRYQVTQFGKPVTLSCSQTLNHNVMYWYQQKSSQAPKLLFHYYDKDFNNEADTPDNFQSRRPNTSFCFLDIRSPGLGDTAMYLCATGGENTEAFFGQGTRLTVV.

The chain employs TRBV6-5 and TRBJ1-5; D is ambiguous. Germline V CDR1 and CDR2: MNHEY, SVGAGI. The germline V and J ends were trimmed by 6 bases and 1 base, with 10 bases remaining between them. The CDR3 is 14 residues long. For the CDR3, the DNA is TGTGCCAGCAGCCAGACCCGCAGCAATCAGCCCCAGCATTTT. The encoded protein is CASSQTRSNQPQHF.

This clone has only one observation. The gene calls are TRBV10-2 and TRBJ1-2, with a weak D call TRBD1 (5 bases). The CDR3 is 13 residues long. Germline V gene lookup returns CDR1 WSHSY and CDR2 SAAADI. Deletions cut 3 bases from V and 9 bases from J, with 14 bases between. The CDR3 is CASSESSGGSYTF. Here the CDR3 DNA reads TGCGCCAGCAGTGAATCCTCCGGGGGTAGCTACACCTTC.